This record covers a single T cell receptor beta chain. This sample was taken from a study of blood T cell repertoires in COVID-19. Study information: Researchers got acute and convalescent COVID-19 samples from the United States, Italy and Spain. T cells, B-cell-depleted T cells, or PBMCs supplied cDNA or gDNA.

Under the authors' procedure: Counts of nucleated cells, estimated from reference gene primer amplification, were obtained. Assay: immunoSEQ multiplex PCR; the TCRdb copy retains only in-frame clones and omits some. The DNA was the basis for D and trimming; V, J and clone size are from that table. The sample records approximately 66,000 clones, about 90% being singletons. Germline V CDR1 and CDR2: SGHTS, YDEGEE. Trimming cost V 1 base and J 4 bases, with 8 bases left between them. CDR3 length: 14 amino acids. The sequenced sample consisted of peripheral blood. This clonotype was sampled from a man in his 60s with acute or convalescent COVID-19. The chain is built from TRBV5-8 and TRBJ1-4; a weak D match, TRBD1 (5 bases). The CDR3 here is CASSLRQGNEKLFF. The CDR3 bases are TGTGCCAGCAGCTTGCGGCAGGGTAATGAAAAACTGTTTTTT.